This TCR delta chain was captured in a study of gamma delta lymphoproliferative disorders and STAT genes. Study information: Some sequenced Tgammadelta LGLL patients were symptomatic; others had indolent disease. Study-level points and caveats: Symptomatic patients lacked Vgamma9-JgammaP and Vdelta2-Ddelta3-Jdelta1 major clones.

The receptor sequences were amplified from genomic DNA of peripheral blood mononuclear cells. With 3 bases removed from V and 0 bases from J, the gap between germline ends came to 20 bases. The CDR3 sequence is 18 residues long. The V gene's germline CDR1 is TSWWSYY and CDR2 QGS. The table lists this clone with a few counts. Its matching antigen is unknown. TCRdb re-identified clones in the multiplex PCR reads via CATT. The sample includes approximately 1,500 delta-chain clones, approximately 2.9% seen only once; the top ten take 64%. The receptor's source is a human donor with gamma-delta T-cell large granular lymphocyte leukemia. Sequencing was done on a sample of blood. The V and J genes are TRDV1 and TRDJ1, with D maybe TRDD2 (5 bases). The CDR3 here is CALGDDIHPLPNTDKLIF. CDR3 in DNA: TGTGCTCTTGGGGATGATATCCACCCTCTTCCAAACACCGATAAACTCATCTTT.